This is a list of T cell receptor beta chains from one sample in a study of shared clonotypes between healthy human individuals. Here immunoSEQ multiplex PCR was the method, and the copy in TCRdb shows in-frame clones only, minus some. The sample lists millions of clones, around 90% occurring once. The sample consisted of naive CD4+ T cells sorted from blood. The receptors derive from a man younger than 35 in good health. CDR3s include the opening cysteine and the closing phenylalanine or tryptophan. A D gene is named only where the DNA matches it firmly. Size values are once, few and many counts, or a class for expanded clones, and some rows have none.

V gene,D gene,J gene,clone size,CDR3 protein,CDR3 DNA
TRBV9,-,TRBJ2-7,-,CASSSSVGSYEQYF,TGTGCCAGCAGCTCCTCGGTGGGCTCCTACGAGCAGTACTTC
TRBV7-2,TRBD1,TRBJ2-7,-,CASSDRASYEQYF,TGTGCCAGCAGCGACAGGGCCTCCTACGAGCAGTACTTC
TRBV7-2,-,TRBJ2-1,-,CASTLAGLGNEQFF,TGTGCCAGCACCTTGGCAGGGTTGGGCAATGAGCAGTTCTTC
TRBV6-5,TRBD2,TRBJ2-7,-,CASSYRGLAGPEQYF,TGTGCCAGCAGTTACCGAGGACTAGCGGGGCCCGAGCAGTACTTC
TRBV5-1,-,TRBJ1-1,-,CASSLVSKNTEAFF,TGCGCCAGCAGCTTGGTTTCCAAGAACACTGAAGCTTTCTTT
TRBV30,-,TRBJ1-5,-,CAWSPDRTFSNQPQHF,TGTGCCTGGAGTCCTGACAGGACTTTTAGCAATCAGCCCCAGCATTTT
TRBV6-5,-,TRBJ1-1,-,CASSPPSDQGAFF,TGTGCCAGCAGCCCCCCATCCGACCAGGGAGCTTTCTTT
TRBV10-3,-,TRBJ2-7,-,CAITTGNEQYF,TGTGCCATCACAACAGGGAACGAGCAGTACTTC
TRBV10-3,-,TRBJ1-5,-,CAINSFWRGNQPQHF,TGTGCCATCAACAGCTTTTGGCGGGGAAATCAGCCCCAGCATTTT
TRBV10-3,TRBD1,TRBJ2-3,-,CAISQGAQHTDTQYF,TGTGCCATCAGCCAGGGGGCCCAACACACAGATACGCAGTATTTT
TRBV19,TRBD2,TRBJ2-3,-,CASSPTSGTTDTQYF,TGTGCCAGTAGCCCGACTAGCGGGACGACAGATACGCAGTATTTT
TRBV10-2,TRBD1,TRBJ1-6,-,CASSSGQGNSPLHF,TGCGCCAGCAGTTCGGGACAGGGTAATTCACCCCTCCACTTT
TRBV11-2,TRBD1,TRBJ1-4,-,CASSSNTGARNEKLFF,TGTGCCAGCAGCTCCAACACAGGGGCGAGAAATGAAAAACTGTTTTTT
TRBV5-8,TRBD1,TRBJ1-1,-,CASSLGQGINTEAFF,TGTGCCAGCAGCCTAGGACAGGGAATTAACACTGAAGCTTTCTTT
TRBV27,-,TRBJ1-2,-,CASRYRENYGYTF,TGTGCCAGCAGGTACAGGGAGAACTATGGCTACACCTTC
TRBV7-3,TRBD2,TRBJ2-2,few,CASSLSSGANTGELFF,TGTGCCAGCAGCTTATCTAGCGGGGCGAACACCGGGGAGCTGTTTTTT
TRBV25-1,TRBD1,TRBJ1-1,-,CASSEYPTGWRTEAFF,TGTGCCAGCAGTGAATATCCGACAGGGTGGAGAACTGAAGCTTTCTTT
TRBV28,TRBD2,TRBJ2-7,-,CASSRGGPPYEQYF,TGTGCCAGCAGTCGGGGGGGACCCCCCTACGAGCAGTACTTC
TRBV5-1,-,TRBJ1-1,-,CASSLGVNTEAFF,TGCGCCAGCAGCCTGGGAGTGAACACTGAAGCTTTCTTT
TRBV4-1,-,TRBJ2-3,-,CASSQVSGGRTDTQYF,TGCGCCAGCAGCCAAGTCTCCGGCGGACGCACAGATACGCAGTATTTT
TRBV9,TRBD2,TRBJ2-1,-,CASSVDYGRSQFF,TGTGCCAGCAGCGTAGATTACGGGAGGAGTCAGTTCTTC
TRBV2,TRBD1,TRBJ1-2,-,CASRFPGGEFVYGYTF,TGTGCCAGCAGGTTCCCAGGGGGCGAGTTTGTCTATGGCTACACCTTC
TRBV14,TRBD2,TRBJ2-7,-,CASSRGLAGLDFSYEQYF,TGTGCCAGCAGCCGCGGACTAGCGGGCCTAGACTTTTCCTACGAGCAGTACTTC
TRBV6-5,-,TRBJ2-7,-,CASSYQQGYYEQYF,TGTGCCAGCAGTTACCAACAGGGATACTACGAGCAGTACTTC
TRBV5-6,-,TRBJ2-3,once,CASSLIVTGRRWADTQYF,TGTGCCAGCAGCTTGATTGTTACGGGGAGGCGTTGGGCGGATACGCAGTATTTT
TRBV10-3,-,TRBJ2-2,-,CAISARQTGELFF,TGTGCCATCAGCGCGAGACAGACCGGGGAGCTGTTTTTT
TRBV6-1,-,TRBJ2-5,-,CASRRLVGMETQYF,TGTGCCAGCAGACGACTAGTGGGGATGGAGACCCAGTACTTC
TRBV4-1,-,TRBJ2-5,-,CASSQVSGNQETQYF,TGCGCCAGCAGCCAAGTGTCGGGTAACCAAGAGACCCAGTACTTC
TRBV19,-,TRBJ1-3,-,CASSRGAPANSPSGNTIYF,TGTGCCAGTAGTAGAGGGGCCCCAGCTAATTCCCCCTCTGGAAACACCATATATTTT
TRBV28,TRBD1,TRBJ2-7,-,CASSPPGGVYEQYF,TGTGCCAGCAGTCCCCCAGGGGGTGTCTACGAGCAGTACTTC
TRBV19,-,TRBJ2-5,-,CASSIGGGETQYF,TGTGCCAGTAGTATAGGGGGTGGTGAGACCCAGTACTTC
TRBV10-3,-,TRBJ1-2,few,CAITMGRQGGYTF,TGTGCCATCACTATGGGACGTCAAGGCGGCTACACCTTC
TRBV27,TRBD2,TRBJ2-7,few,CASSKLAGGDEQYF,TGTGCCAGCAGTAAACTAGCGGGAGGGGACGAGCAGTACTTC
TRBV5-1,TRBD2,TRBJ2-3,-,CASNPYGTSGGYTDTQYF,TGCGCCAGCAATCCTTACGGGACTAGCGGGGGATACACAGATACGCAGTATTTT
TRBV7-2,-,TRBJ2-7,-,CASSLSGRLSYEQYF,TGTGCCAGCAGCTTATCAGGGCGCCTATCCTACGAGCAGTACTTC
TRBV18,TRBD1,TRBJ1-1,once,CASSPGAGGTEAFF,TGTGCCAGCTCACCAGGGGCAGGGGGGACTGAAGCTTTCTTT
TRBV6-6,TRBD1,TRBJ2-1,-,CASSYSLLSGGNEQFF,TGTGCCAGCAGTTACTCCCTCCTTTCAGGGGGCAATGAGCAGTTCTTC
TRBV5-1,-,TRBJ2-3,-,CASSLWTQAATDTQYF,TGCGCCAGCAGCTTGTGGACTCAAGCAGCCACAGATACGCAGTATTTT
TRBV5-6,-,TRBJ1-1,few,CASSLDSSGTEAFF,TGTGCCAGCAGCTTGGACTCGTCGGGGACTGAAGCTTTCTTT
TRBV15,-,TRBJ2-7,-,CATSRDQNGHTLYEQYF,TGTGCCACCAGCAGAGACCAGAACGGACACACTCTATACGAGCAGTACTTC
TRBV6-6,-,TRBJ1-2,-,CATQAPGSGGGYTF,TGTGCCACCCAAGCGCCGGGATCCGGGGGCGGCTACACCTTC
TRBV9,-,TRBJ1-6,-,CASSVEGSYNSPLHF,TGTGCCAGCAGCGTCGAGGGTTCCTATAATTCACCCCTCCACTTT
TRBV5-5,-,TRBJ2-2,-,CASSQRQETRGELFF,TGTGCCAGCAGCCAGAGACAGGAGACCAGAGGGGAGCTGTTTTTT
TRBV9,TRBD2,TRBJ2-3,-,CASTTSGTSTDTQYF,TGTGCCAGCACCACTAGCGGGACTAGCACAGATACGCAGTATTTT
TRBV5-1,-,TRBJ2-3,-,CASSLASKTSTDTQYF,TGCGCCAGCAGCTTGGCCTCCAAGACTAGCACAGATACGCAGTATTTT
TRBV28,-,TRBJ2-2,-,CASSPPRVTGELFF,TGTGCCAGCAGTCCACCAAGGGTCACCGGGGAGCTGTTTTTT
TRBV4-3,TRBD1,TRBJ1-3,-,CASSQAPLTGVSGNTIYF,TGCGCCAGCAGCCAAGCGCCTTTGACAGGGGTCTCTGGAAACACCATATATTTT
TRBV28,TRBD1,TRBJ1-1,-,CASSSRTGSRGTEAFF,TGTGCCAGCAGTTCCCGGACAGGCTCCCGGGGCACTGAAGCTTTCTTT
TRBV11-3,-,TRBJ2-7,-,CASSLERGREQYF,TGTGCCAGCAGCTTAGAGAGAGGAAGGGAGCAGTACTTC
TRBV18,TRBD1,TRBJ2-2,-,CASSRQGAMAGELFF,TGTGCCAGCTCAAGACAGGGGGCTATGGCCGGGGAGCTGTTTTTT
TRBV19,-,TRBJ1-4,few,CASSIQRGQKLFF,TGTGCCAGTAGTATTCAGCGGGGCCAAAAACTGTTTTTT